The source of this T cell receptor beta chain is a study of monozygotic twins with inflammatory bowel disease. Study results and limitations: Healthy co-twins showed greater TCRbeta diversity (inverse Simpson) than IBD patients.

With regard to this clonotype: Its antigen is currently unknown.

Following a re-call of the 5' RACE reads, TCRdb has one entry per CDR3 protein and lacks DNA. The sample has fewer than 550,000 distinct CDR3 sequences; the top ten hold around 2.4%. The source material was blood. This TCR came from a human donor with ulcerative colitis or Crohn's disease, or a healthy co-twin of an affected twin (not recorded which).

The CDR3 reads CSARGGGYEQYF. This chain uses TRBV20-1 with TRBJ2-7; TCRdb's D call of TRBD2 is untestable without DNA. The CDR3 sequence is 12 residues long. Germline V gene lookup returns CDR1 DFQATT and CDR2 SNEGSKA (reference sequence).